What follows are 5 T cell receptor beta chains derived from one specimen sequenced in a study of T cell responses to AZD1222 COVID-19 vaccine. The table came from immunoSEQ multiplex PCR; TCRdb's copy has only in-frame clones and leaves some out. This table holds under 150,000 clones, about nine tenths found once. Sequencing was performed on peripheral blood, taken 28 days after the second AZD1222 dose. All receptors derive from an adult who received the AZD1222 COVID-19 vaccine.

The rearrangement links TRBV18 to TRBJ2-3; 10 bases fit TRBD1. This CDR3 spans 17 amino acids. Unmatched junction bases numbered 7, after V lost 4 bases and J lost 0 bases. Germline CDR1 and CDR2: KGHSH and LQKENI. The CDR3 region has the DNA TGTGCCAGCTCACTCTGGGACAGGGGTACTAGCACAGATACGCAGTATTTT. This codes for CASSLWDRGTSTDTQYF.

The rearrangement links TRBV6-5 to TRBJ1-2; D call uncertain. The CDR3 covers 12 residues. Deletions cut 7 bases from V and 2 bases from J, with 8 bases between. Germline V gene sequence: CDR1 MNHEY, CDR2 SVGAGI. The CDR3 loop is CASTRDNYGYTF. CDR3 DNA sequence: TGTGCCAGCACCAGAGACAACTATGGCTACACCTTC.

The V gene is TRBV2, the J gene TRBJ2-1; D perhaps matches TRBD1 (6 bases). Trimming removed 4 bases from V and 2 bases from J, with 12 bases in between. There are 15 residues in the CDR3. Germline CDR1 reads SNHLY; CDR2 reads FYNNEI. In nucleotides, the CDR3 is TGTGCCAGCAGTGCGGAGACAGGTGCCTACAATGAGCAGTTCTTC. This encodes CASSAETGAYNEQFF. The full variable domain, its missing parts supplied by reference TRBV2 and TRBJ2-1, is EPEVTQTPSHQVTQMGQEVILRCVPISNHLYFYWYRQILGQKVEFLVSFYNNEISEKSEIFDDQFSVERPDGSNFTLKIRSTKLEDSAMYFCASSAETGAYNEQFFGPGTRLTVL.

The gene calls are TRBV15 and TRBJ2-5; D remains ambiguous. CDR1 LNHNV and CDR2 YYDKDF come from the germline V gene (reference sequence). This CDR3 has 14 residues. Trimming cost V 4 bases and J 4 bases, with 13 bases left between them. The CDR3 region has the DNA TGTGCCACCAGCATTATGGCCCCGAGAGAGACCCAGTACTTC. Translated, it gives CATSIMAPRETQYF.

The chain couples TRBV5-1 to TRBJ2-3; D is ambiguous. CDR3 length: 12 amino acids. CDR1 and CDR2 from the germline V gene are SGHRS and YFSETQ. Trimming took 2 bases from V and 4 from J, leaving 5 bases between them. The CDR3: CASSFASDTQYF. For the CDR3, the DNA is TGCGCCAGCAGCTTCGCCTCAGATACGCAGTATTTT.